Listed here is a single TCR beta chain. Sequencing used immunoSEQ multiplex PCR; TCRdb keeps in-frame clones, though not all of them. The table shows 140,000 to 150,000 clones, with roughly three quarters occurring only once. Categorization into cohorts depended on clinical history that participants reported. The source of the sample is a study of blood T cell repertoires in COVID-19. Study as a whole: From the United States, Italy and Spain came samples of acute and convalescent COVID-19.

The CDR3 loop spans 15 amino acids. Germline V gene lookup returns CDR1 KGHSH and CDR2 LQKENI. V shed 4 bases and J 3 bases; nucleotides not matched to a gene: 5. Sequenced input: PBMCs or T cells enriched from blood (not recorded which). The chain is built from TRBV18 and TRBJ2-7; 11 positions agree with TRBD2. This sequence was found in a woman aged 45-60 years who had recovered from COVID-19. For the CDR3, the DNA is TGTGCCAGCTCACAAACTAGCGGGGGTTTCTACGAGCAGTACGTC. Translated: CASSQTSGGFYEQYV.